This T cell receptor beta chain was retrieved from a study of cytomegalovirus exposure and HLA in healthy donors. PCR involved 60 Vbeta and 13 Jbeta primers. Sequenced by immunoSEQ multiplex PCR; TCRdb stores in-frame clones only, minus some. The top ten clones hold roughly 2.8% of a sample with over 150,000 clones, approximately 80% of them seen once. For this clone: An end of the junction differs from the germline gene, which may be a read error.

Sequenced: PBMCs. The TCR comes from a woman aged 40 to 49 in good health and CMV-seropositive.

This CDR3 is CSSSLSVTGAYEQYF. The CDR3 region has the DNA TGTTCCAGCAGCCTCAGTGTGACAGGAGCCTACGAGCAGTACTTC. The rearrangement uses TRBV7-9 and TRBJ2-7; TRBD1 is a possible D gene (6 bases). From germline, CDR1 is SEHNR and CDR2 FQNEAQ (reference sequence). This CDR3 has 15 residues.